This paragraph covers one TCR beta chain sequence. What it binds is not known. The data originate from a study of cytomegalovirus exposure and HLA in healthy donors. Whole-study findings and limits: According to reports, the classifier identified cytomegalovirus status with high specificity and sensitivity. The tendency of first-cohort TCR clusters to co-occur in the 95 to 150 validation repertoires was the finding of a later analysis.

In germline, CDR1 is SGHTS, CDR2 YDEGEE. CDR3 length: 14 amino acids. Trimming took 5 bases from V and 5 from J; bases not matched to a gene: 7. TCRdb's table, derived via immunoSEQ multiplex PCR, lists solely in-frame clones and lacks some. The repertoire holds 140,000 to 150,000 clones, with 85% to 95% as singletons. This TCR was recovered from a man aged 18 to 29 in good health and CMV-seropositive. The rearrangement joins TRBV5-8 to TRBJ2-7; 10 bases line up with TRBD1. The sample consisted of PBMCs. CDR3 bases: TGTGCCAGCAGGGTTTGGGACAGGGGCGACGAGCAGTACTTC. Translation: CASRVWDRGDEQYF.